Listed below are T cell receptor beta chains from one sample, sequenced in a study of T-cell reconstitution after alpha-beta-depleted transplantation in children. Each CDR3 protein is one row after TCRdb ran MiXCR on the PCR reads. The sample lists some 200,000 distinct CDR3 sequences, roughly 7.5% occurring once. Sample: PBMCs from the stem cell graft donor, taken from the stem cell graft. All receptors derive from a human donor who donated a stem cell graft to a child with Wiskott-Aldrich syndrome. The CDR3 runs from the conserved cysteine through the conserved F or W. The D gene is left open where the match is weak. Only some rows state a clone size, as once, few, many or a class for expanded clones.

>-|TRBV4-1|TRBJ2-6|many
CASSQVKGVVTSGANVLTF
TGCGCCAGCAGCCAAGTGAAGGGGGTAGTCACCTCTGGGGCCAACGTCCTGACTTTC
>-|TRBV12-3/TRBV12-4|TRBJ2-3|many
CASSFGGNRDTQYF
TGTGCCAGCAGTTTCGGAGGAAACCGGGATACGCAGTATTTT
>TRBD2|TRBV5-4|TRBJ2-7|-
CASSLRTSANEQYF
TGTGCCAGCAGCTTGAGGACTAGCGCGAACGAGCAGTACTTC
>-|TRBV12-3/TRBV12-4|TRBJ1-3|many
CASSFGSSGNTIYF
TGTGCCAGCAGTTTCGGAAGCTCTGGAAACACCATATATTTT
>-|TRBV28|TRBJ2-1|few
CAGGGRNNEQFF
TGTGCGGGGGGGGGGCGGAATAATGAGCAGTTCTTC
>-|TRBV7-2|TRBJ1-4|many
CASSLFNGADEKLFF
TGTGCCAGCAGCTTATTTAATGGGGCGGATGAAAAACTGTTTTTT
>TRBD1|TRBV5-1|TRBJ1-6|many
CASSLAGTGSPLHF
TGCGCCAGCAGCTTGGCCGGGACAGGGTCACCCCTCCACTTT
>TRBD1|TRBV12-3/TRBV12-4|TRBJ2-7|-
CASSSTGDLYEQYF
TGTGCCAGCAGTTCGACAGGGGACCTCTACGAGCAGTACTTC
>-|TRBV12-3/TRBV12-4|TRBJ1-5|many
CASSLTADSNQPQHF
TGTGCCAGCAGTTTAACAGCAGATAGCAATCAGCCCCAGCATTTT
>TRBD2|TRBV5-1|TRBJ2-1|many
CASSPRTSGGLEQFF
TGCGCCAGCAGCCCAAGGACTAGCGGGGGTCTTGAGCAGTTCTTC